The entry that follows covers one T cell receptor (beta chain) sequence. This sample stems from a study of blood T cell repertoires in COVID-19. Study in general: COVID-19 samples from acute and convalescent phases originated in the United States, Italy and Spain.

The CDR3 spans 16 residues. Trimming shortened V by 3 bases and J by 1 base, and 13 bases separated the two germline ends. The germline gives CDR1 MDHEN, CDR2 SYDVKM. The authors' processing: Counts of nucleated cells, estimated from reference gene primer amplification, were obtained. Assay: immunoSEQ multiplex PCR; the TCRdb copy retains only in-frame clones and omits some. V and J calls and clone size are as listed in that table; D and trimming were resolved from the DNA. The data contain approximately 97,000 clones, 92% of them singletons. This clonotype originated in a woman in her 50s with COVID-19, enrolled during active disease. The sample taken for sequencing was peripheral blood. The chain is built from TRBV28 and TRBJ2-1; D might be TRBD2 (6 bases). CDR3 residues: CASSFSGGPSYNEQFF. Here the CDR3 DNA reads TGTGCCAGCAGTTTTAGCGGCGGTCCTTCCTACAATGAGCAGTTCTTC.